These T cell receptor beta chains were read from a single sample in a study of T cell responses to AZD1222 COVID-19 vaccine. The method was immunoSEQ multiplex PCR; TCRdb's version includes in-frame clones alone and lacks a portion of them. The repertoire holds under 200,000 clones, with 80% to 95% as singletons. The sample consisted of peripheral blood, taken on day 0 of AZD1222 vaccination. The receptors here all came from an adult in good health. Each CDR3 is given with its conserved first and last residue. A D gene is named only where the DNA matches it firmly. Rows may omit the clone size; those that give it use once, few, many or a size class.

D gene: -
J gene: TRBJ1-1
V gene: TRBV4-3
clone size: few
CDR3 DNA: TGCGCCAGCAGCCAAGGGGGGGGTTTCAACACTGAAGCTTTCTTT
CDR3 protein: CASSQGGGFNTEAFF

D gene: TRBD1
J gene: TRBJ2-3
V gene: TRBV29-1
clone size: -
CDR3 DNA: TGCAGCGTTACTAGACAGGGGGGCACAGATACGCAGTATTTT
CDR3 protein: CSVTRQGGTDTQYF

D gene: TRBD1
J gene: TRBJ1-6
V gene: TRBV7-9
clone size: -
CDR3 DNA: TGTGCCAGCAGCAGCGGGACAGCCAATTCACCCCTCCACTTT
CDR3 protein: CASSSGTANSPLHF

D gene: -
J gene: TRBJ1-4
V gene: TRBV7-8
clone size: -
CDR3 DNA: TGTGCCACCCGAGGGTCGGGTGGCGAAAAACTGTTTTTT
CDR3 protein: CATRGSGGEKLFF

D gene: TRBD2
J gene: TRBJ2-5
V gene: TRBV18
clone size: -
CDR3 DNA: TGTGCCAGCTCACCGCGGGGGGTACAAGAGACCCAGTACTTC
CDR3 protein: CASSPRGVQETQYF

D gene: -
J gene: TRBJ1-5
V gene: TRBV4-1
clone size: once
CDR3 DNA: TGCGCCAGCAGCCAGACCCAGAGGGAGCCCCAGCATTTT
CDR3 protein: CASSQTQREPQHF

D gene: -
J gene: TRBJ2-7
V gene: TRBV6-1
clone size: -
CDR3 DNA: TGTGCCAGCAGTTATCCGGGTCGCTCCTACGAGCAGTACTTC
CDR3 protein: CASSYPGRSYEQYF

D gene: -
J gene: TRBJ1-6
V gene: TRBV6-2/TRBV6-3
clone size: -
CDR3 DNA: TGTGCCAGCAGTCCCGACAGACCTTATAATTCACCCCTCCACTTT
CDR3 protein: CASSPDRPYNSPLHF

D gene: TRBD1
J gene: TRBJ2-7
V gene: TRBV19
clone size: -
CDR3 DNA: TGTGCCAGTAGTATGACAGGGCCCTCGGACGAGCAGTACTTC
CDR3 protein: CASSMTGPSDEQYF

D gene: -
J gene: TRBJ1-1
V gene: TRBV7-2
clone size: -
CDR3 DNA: TGTGCCAGCAGCTTAGCGCCGGGGGCAAGAACTGAAGCTTTCTTT
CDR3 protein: CASSLAPGARTEAFF

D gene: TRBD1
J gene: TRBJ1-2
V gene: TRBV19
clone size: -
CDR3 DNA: TGTGCCAGTAGTCCCCCCCGGGACAGGGATGGCTACACCTTC
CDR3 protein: CASSPPRDRDGYTF

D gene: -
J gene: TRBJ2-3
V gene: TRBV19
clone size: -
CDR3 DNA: TGTGCCAGTAGCCTGACGGGGGTAAGCACAGATACGCAGTATTTT
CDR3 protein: CASSLTGVSTDTQYF

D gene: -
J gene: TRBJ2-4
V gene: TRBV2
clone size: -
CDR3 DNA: TGTGCCAGCAGTGAACAGGGATACGCCAAAAACATTCAGTACTTC
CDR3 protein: CASSEQGYAKNIQYF

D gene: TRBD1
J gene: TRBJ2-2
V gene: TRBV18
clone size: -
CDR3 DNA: TGTGCCAGCTCACGGGACAGGACGAACACCGGGGAGCTGTTTTTT
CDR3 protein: CASSRDRTNTGELFF

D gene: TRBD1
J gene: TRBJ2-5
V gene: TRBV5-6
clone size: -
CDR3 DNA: TGTGCCAGCAGCTTCCGGACAGGGAGGGAGACCCAGTACTTC
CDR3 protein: CASSFRTGRETQYF

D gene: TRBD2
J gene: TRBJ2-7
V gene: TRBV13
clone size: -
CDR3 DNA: TGTGCCAGCAGCTTAGCGGCTAGCGGAGGATACGAGCAGTACTTC
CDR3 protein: CASSLAASGGYEQYF

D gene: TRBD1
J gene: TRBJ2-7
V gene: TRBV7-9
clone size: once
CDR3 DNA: TGTGCCAGCAGCCAGGACAGGGCCTACGAGCAGTACTTC
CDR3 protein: CASSQDRAYEQYF

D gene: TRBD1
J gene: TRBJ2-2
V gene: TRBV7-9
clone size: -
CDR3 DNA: TGTGCCAGCAGCTTGACAGGGCGGAACACCGGGGAGCTGTTTTTT
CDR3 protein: CASSLTGRNTGELFF

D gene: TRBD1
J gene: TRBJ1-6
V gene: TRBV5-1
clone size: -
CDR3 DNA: TGCGCCAGCAGCAGGGGACAGGGAAGACAATCCCTCCACTTT
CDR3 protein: CASSRGQGRQSLHF

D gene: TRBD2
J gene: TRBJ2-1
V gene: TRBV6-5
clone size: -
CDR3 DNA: TGTGCCAGCAGTCAGGGACTAGCCCGATACAATGAGCAGTTCTTC
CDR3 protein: CASSQGLARYNEQFF

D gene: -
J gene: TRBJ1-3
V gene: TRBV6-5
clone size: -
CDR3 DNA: TGTGCCAGCAGTACAAGAAACACCATATATTTT
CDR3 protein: CASSTRNTIYF

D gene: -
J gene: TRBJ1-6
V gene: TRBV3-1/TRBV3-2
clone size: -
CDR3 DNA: TGTGCCAGCAGCCAAAGGCGGGATTCACCCCTCCACTTT
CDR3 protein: CASSQRRDSPLHF

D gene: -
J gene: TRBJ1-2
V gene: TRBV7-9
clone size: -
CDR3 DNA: TGTGCCAGCAGCTTATCGACGGGGGGTGGCTACACCTTC
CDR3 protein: CASSLSTGGGYTF

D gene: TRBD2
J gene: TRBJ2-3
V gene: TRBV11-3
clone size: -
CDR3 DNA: TGTGCCAGCAGCTTCCTAGGAGGACTAGCGGGAGGTAGTACAGATACGCAGTATTTT
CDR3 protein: CASSFLGGLAGGSTDTQYF

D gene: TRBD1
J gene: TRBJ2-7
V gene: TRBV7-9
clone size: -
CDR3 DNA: TGTGCCAGCAGCCCTGACAGGGTCGTCTACGAGCAGTACTTC
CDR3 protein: CASSPDRVVYEQYF

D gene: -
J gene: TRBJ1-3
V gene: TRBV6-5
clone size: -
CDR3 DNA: TGTGCCAGCAGATTCGACAGGCTCTCTGGAAACACCATATATTTT
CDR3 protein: CASRFDRLSGNTIYF

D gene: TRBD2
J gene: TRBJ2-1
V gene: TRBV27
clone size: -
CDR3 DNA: TGTGCCAGCAGCCCGGGAGGGAATGAGCAGTTCTTC
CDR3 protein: CASSPGGNEQFF

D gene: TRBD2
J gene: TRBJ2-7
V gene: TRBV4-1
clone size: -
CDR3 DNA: TGCGCCAGCAGCCAAGACGGCACGGGGGGGTACGAGCAGTACTTC
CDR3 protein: CASSQDGTGGYEQYF

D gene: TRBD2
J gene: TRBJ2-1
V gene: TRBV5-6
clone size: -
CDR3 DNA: TGTGCCAGCAGCCCCCTGAGCGGGGGCGGGGGTGAGCAGTTCTTC
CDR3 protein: CASSPLSGGGGEQFF

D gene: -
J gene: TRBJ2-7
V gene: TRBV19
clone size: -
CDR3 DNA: TGTGCCAGTAGATTCTCAGGCGGTAGCGGTAGCTACGAGCAGTACTTC
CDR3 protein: CASRFSGGSGSYEQYF

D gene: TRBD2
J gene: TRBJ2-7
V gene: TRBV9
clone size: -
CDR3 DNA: TGTGCCAGCAGCGTAGGCCCGGGAGGGTTCTCCTACGAGCAGTACTTC
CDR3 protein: CASSVGPGGFSYEQYF

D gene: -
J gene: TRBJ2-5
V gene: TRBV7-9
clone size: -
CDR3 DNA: TGTGCCAGCAGCTTTAGGCGGGAACAAGAGACCCAGTACTTC
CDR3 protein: CASSFRREQETQYF

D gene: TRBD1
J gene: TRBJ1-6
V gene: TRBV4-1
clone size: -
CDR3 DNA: TGCGCCAGCAGCCAAGATTCAGGGGGCTCGAGCTCCTATAATTCACCCCTCCACTTT
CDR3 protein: CASSQDSGGSSSYNSPLHF

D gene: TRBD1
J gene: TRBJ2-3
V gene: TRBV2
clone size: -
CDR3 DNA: TGTGCCAGCGGGACAGGGTACACAGATACGCAGTATTTT
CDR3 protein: CASGTGYTDTQYF

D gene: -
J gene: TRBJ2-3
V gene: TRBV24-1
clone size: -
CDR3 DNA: TGTGCCACCAGTCCGGGGGGCGCGTATACGCAGTATTTT
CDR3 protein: CATSPGGAYTQYF

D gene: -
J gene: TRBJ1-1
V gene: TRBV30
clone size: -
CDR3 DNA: TGTGCCTCCACAAGGGATGTCGGCACTGAAGCTTTCTTT
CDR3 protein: CASTRDVGTEAFF

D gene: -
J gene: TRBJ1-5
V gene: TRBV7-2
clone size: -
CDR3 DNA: TGTGCCAGCAGCGCTTTCGGCAATCAGCCCCAGCATTTT
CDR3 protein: CASSAFGNQPQHF

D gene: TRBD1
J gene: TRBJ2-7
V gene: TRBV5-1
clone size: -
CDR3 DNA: TGCGCCAGCAGCTTAACAGGGGGCGTTAACGAGCAGTACTTC
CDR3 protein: CASSLTGGVNEQYF

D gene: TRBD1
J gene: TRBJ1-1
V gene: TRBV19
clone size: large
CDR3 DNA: TGTGCCAGTAGTATGGGGAACAGGGGTGAAGCTTTCTTT
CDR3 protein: CASSMGNRGEAFF

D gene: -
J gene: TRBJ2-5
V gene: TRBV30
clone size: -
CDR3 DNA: TGTGCCTGGAGTCGGGGACTCCAAGAGACCCAGTACTTC
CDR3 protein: CAWSRGLQETQYF